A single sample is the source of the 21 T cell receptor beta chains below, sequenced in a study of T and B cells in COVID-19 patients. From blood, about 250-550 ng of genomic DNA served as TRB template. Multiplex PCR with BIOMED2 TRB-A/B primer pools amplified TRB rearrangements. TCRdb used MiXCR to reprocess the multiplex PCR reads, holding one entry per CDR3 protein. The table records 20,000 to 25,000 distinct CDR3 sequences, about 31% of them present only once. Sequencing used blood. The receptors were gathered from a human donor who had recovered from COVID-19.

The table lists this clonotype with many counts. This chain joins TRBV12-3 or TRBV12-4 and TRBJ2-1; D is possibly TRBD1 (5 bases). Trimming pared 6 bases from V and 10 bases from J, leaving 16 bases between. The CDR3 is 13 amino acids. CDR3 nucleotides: TGTGCCAGCAGCGAGTCCGTCTCAGGGGAGCAGTTCTTC. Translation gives CASSESVSGEQFF.

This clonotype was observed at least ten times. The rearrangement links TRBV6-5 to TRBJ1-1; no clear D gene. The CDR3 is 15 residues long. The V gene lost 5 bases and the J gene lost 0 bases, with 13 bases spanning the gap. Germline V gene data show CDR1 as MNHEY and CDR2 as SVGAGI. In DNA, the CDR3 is TGTGCCAGCAGTCCCTCAGGACGGATGAACACTGAAGCTTTCTTT. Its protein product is CASSPSGRMNTEAFF.

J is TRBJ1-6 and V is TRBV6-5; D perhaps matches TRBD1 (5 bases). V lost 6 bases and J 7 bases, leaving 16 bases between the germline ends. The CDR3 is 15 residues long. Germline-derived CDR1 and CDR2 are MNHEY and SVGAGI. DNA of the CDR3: TGTGCCAGCAGAGGACTGGGGGTACGGAATTCACCCCTCCACTTT. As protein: CASRGLGVRNSPLHF.

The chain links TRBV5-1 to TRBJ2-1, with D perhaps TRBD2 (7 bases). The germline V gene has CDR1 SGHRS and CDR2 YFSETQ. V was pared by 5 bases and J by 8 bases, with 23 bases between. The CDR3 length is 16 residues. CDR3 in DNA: TGCGCCAGCAGAGACCTGGGGGGGGGGGCCGATTATGAGCAGTTCTTC. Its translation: CASRDLGGGADYEQFF.

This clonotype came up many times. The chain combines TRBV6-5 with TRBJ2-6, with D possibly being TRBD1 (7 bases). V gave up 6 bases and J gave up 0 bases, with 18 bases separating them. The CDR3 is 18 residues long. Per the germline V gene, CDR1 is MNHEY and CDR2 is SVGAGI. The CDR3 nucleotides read TGTGCCAGCAGCCGACTAGGACAGGTCTACTCTGGGGCCAACGTCCTGACTTTC. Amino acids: CASSRLGQVYSGANVLTF.

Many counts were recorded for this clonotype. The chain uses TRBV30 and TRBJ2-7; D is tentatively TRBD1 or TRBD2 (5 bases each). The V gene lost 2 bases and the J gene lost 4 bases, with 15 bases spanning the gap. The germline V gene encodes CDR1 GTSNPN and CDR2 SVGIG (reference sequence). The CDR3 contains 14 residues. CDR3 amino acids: CAWSPGTDLYEQYF. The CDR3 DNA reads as TGTGCCTGGAGTCCCGGGACCGACCTATACGAGCAGTACTTC.

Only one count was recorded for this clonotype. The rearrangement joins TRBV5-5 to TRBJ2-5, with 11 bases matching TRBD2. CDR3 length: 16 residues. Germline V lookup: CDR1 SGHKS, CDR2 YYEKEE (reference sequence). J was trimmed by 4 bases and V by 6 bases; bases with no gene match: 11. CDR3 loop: CASTNYPGTSGETQYF. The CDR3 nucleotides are TGTGCCAGCACTAACTACCCCGGGACTAGCGGAGAGACCCAGTACTTC.

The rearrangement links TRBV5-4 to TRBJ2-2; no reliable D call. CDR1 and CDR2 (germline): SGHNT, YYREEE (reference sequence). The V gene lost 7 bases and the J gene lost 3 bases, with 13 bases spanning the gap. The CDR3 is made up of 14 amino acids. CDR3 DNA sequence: TGTGCCAGCGGTCGCCAGGCTTACACCGGGGAGCTGTTTTTT. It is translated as CASGRQAYTGELFF.

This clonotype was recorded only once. CDR3 sequence: CSVDGETGPYEQYF. CDR3 sequence (DNA): TGCAGCGTTGATGGGGAGACAGGACCCTACGAGCAGTACTTC. The chain couples TRBV29-1 to TRBJ2-7; the D gene is possibly TRBD1 (6 bases). This CDR3 is built from 14 residues. Germline CDR1 is SQVTM and CDR2 is ANQGSEA. V lost 3 bases and J 2 bases, leaving 14 bases between the germline ends.

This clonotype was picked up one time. This CDR3 reads CSAGGTGGQPQHF. CDR3 nucleotides: TGCAGTGCTGGGGGGACCGGAGGTCAGCCCCAGCATTTT. This chain links TRBV20-1 with TRBJ1-5, with a possible D match to TRBD1 (5 bases). With 5 bases removed from V and 6 bases from J, the gap between germline ends came to 14 bases. There are 13 residues in the CDR3. Germline lookup yields CDR1 DFQATT and CDR2 SNEGSKA (reference sequence).

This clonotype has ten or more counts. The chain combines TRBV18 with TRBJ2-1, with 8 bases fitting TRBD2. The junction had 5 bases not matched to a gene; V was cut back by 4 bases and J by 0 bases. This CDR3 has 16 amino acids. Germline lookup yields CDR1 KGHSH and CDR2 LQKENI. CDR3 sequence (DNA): TGTGCCAGCTCACAAGAGCGGGGGAGCTCCTACAATGAGCAGTTCTTC. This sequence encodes CASSQERGSSYNEQFF.

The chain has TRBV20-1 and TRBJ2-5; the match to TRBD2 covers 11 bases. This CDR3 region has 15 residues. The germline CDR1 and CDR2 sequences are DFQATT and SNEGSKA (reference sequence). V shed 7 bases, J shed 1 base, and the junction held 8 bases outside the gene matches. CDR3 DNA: TGCAGTGTCGGGACTAGCGGAGCGGCCCAAGAGACCCAGTACTTC. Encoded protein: CSVGTSGAAQETQYF.

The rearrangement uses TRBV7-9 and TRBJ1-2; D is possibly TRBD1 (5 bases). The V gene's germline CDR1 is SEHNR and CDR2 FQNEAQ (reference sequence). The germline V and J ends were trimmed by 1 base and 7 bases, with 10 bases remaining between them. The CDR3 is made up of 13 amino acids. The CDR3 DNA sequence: TGTGCCAGCAGCTTAGGGGCAGGGTTTGGCTACACCTTC. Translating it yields CASSLGAGFGYTF.

The CDR3 region is CASSLPGQNTEAFF. The CDR3 bases are TGTGCCAGCAGTCTACCGGGACAGAACACTGAAGCTTTCTTT. The chain employs TRBV27 and TRBJ1-1, with D perhaps matching TRBD1 (6 bases). Germline values: CDR1 MNHEY, CDR2 SMNVEV (reference sequence). This CDR3 region has 14 residues. Trimming left V 5 bases short and J 1 base short, with 11 bases between.

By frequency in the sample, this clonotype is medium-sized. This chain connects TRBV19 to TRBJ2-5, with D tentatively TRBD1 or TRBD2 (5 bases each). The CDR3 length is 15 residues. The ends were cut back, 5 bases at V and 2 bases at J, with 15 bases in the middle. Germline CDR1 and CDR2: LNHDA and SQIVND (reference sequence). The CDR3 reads CASSLTAAHQETQYF. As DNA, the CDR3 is TGTGCCAGTAGTCTGACAGCGGCACATCAAGAGACCCAGTACTTC. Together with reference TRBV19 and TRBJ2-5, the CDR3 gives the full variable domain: DGGITQSPKYLFRKEGQNVTLSCEQNLNHDAMYWYRQDPGQGLRLIYYSQIVNDFQKGDIAEGYSVSREKKESFPLTVTSAQKNPTAFYLCASSLTAAHQETQYFGPGTRLLVL.

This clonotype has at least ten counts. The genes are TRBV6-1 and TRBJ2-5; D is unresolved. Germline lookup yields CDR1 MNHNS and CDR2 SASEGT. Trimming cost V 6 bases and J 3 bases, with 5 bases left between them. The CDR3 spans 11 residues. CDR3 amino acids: CASSGKETQYF. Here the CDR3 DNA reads TGTGCCAGCAGCGGAAAAGAGACCCAGTACTTC.

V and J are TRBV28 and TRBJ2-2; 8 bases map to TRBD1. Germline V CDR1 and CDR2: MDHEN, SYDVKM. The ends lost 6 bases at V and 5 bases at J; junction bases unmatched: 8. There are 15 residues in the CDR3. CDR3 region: CASRTTGAGTGELFF. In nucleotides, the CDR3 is TGTGCCAGCAGGACGACAGGGGCGGGGACCGGGGAGCTGTTTTTT.

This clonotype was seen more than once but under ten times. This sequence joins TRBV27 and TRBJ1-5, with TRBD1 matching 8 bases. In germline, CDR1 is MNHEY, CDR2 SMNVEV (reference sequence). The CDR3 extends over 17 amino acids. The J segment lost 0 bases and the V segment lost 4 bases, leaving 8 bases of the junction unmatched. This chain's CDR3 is CASSSYLDRASNQPQHF. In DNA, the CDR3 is TGTGCCAGCAGTTCATATTTGGACAGGGCTAGCAATCAGCCCCAGCATTTT.

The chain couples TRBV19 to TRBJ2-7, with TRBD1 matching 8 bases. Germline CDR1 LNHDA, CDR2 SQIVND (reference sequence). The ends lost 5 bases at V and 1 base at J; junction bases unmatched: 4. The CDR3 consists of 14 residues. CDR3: CASSLRTGSYEQYF. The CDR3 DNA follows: TGTGCCAGTAGTCTACGGACAGGGTCCTACGAGCAGTACTTC.

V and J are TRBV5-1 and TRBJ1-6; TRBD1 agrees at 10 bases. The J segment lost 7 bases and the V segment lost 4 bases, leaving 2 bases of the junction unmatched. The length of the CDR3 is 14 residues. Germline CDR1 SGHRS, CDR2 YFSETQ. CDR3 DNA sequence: TGCGCCAGCAGCGCGGGACAGGGGAATTCACCCCTCCACTTT. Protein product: CASSAGQGNSPLHF. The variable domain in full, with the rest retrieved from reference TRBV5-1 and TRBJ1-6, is KAGVTQTPRYLIKTRGQQVTLSCSPISGHRSVSWYQQTPGQGLQFLFEYFSETQRNKGNFPGRFSGRQFSNSRSEMNVSTLELGDSALYLCASSAGQGNSPLHFGNGTRLTVT.

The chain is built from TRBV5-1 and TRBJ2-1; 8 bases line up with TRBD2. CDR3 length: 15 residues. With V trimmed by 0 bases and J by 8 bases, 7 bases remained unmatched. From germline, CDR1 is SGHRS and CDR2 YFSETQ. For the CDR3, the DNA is TGCGCCAGCAGCTTGGGAACGGGGGGGCTCGATGAGCAGTTCTTC. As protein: CASSLGTGGLDEQFF.